The 7 T cell receptor beta chains reported below all come from one sample, sequenced in a study of blood T cells in healthy people across ages. Then a second PCR, running roughly 7 to 11 cycles, was carried out with a sample-barcoded 5' primer and a J-beta primer mix. TCRdb processed the 5' RACE reads anew with MiXCR; each CDR3 protein has one entry. Among 1.5 million or so distinct CDR3 sequences listed, approximately 39% were seen once. The sequenced sample consisted of blood. Receptors originate from a woman under 30 in good health.

The rearrangement joins TRBV5-1 to TRBJ1-1; D possibly corresponds to TRBD1 (6 bases). From germline, CDR1 is SGHRS and CDR2 YFSETQ. The CDR3 spans 16 residues. V was cut by 4 bases and J by 1 base, with 17 bases left in between. In nucleotides, the CDR3 is TGCGCCAGCAGCCTCACCCGGCAGGGGTCGAACACTGAAGCTTTCTTT. It specifies CASSLTRQGSNTEAFF.

V usage is TRBV20-1 and J usage is TRBJ2-7; 7 bases agree with TRBD2. V gave up 6 bases and J gave up 0 bases; unmatched junction bases: 8. Germline values: CDR1 DFQATT, CDR2 SNEGSKA (reference sequence). The CDR3 covers 14 residues. The CDR3 region has the DNA TGCAGTGCCACCGGGGGGACGAGCTCCTACGAGCAGTACTTC. It codes for CSATGGTSSYEQYF.

V and J are TRBV4-3 and TRBJ2-5; 9 bases fit TRBD1. The germline V gene has CDR1 LGHNA and CDR2 YSLEER. The CDR3 totals 15 residues. Trimming took 2 bases from V and 5 from J; bases not matched to a gene: 6. The CDR3 sequence is CASSQPRDRAETQYF. CDR3 DNA sequence: TGCGCCAGCAGCCAACCGAGGGACAGGGCCGAGACCCAGTACTTC.

This clonotype was found a few times. V and J are TRBV29-1 and TRBJ1-2, with a tentative D call TRBD1 (5 bases). Trimming took 4 bases from V and 6 from J, leaving 18 bases between them. The germline V gene has CDR1 SQVTM and CDR2 ANQGSEA. The CDR3 contains 14 residues. CDR3 DNA sequence: TGCAGCGTTGTGGGTAGGGGCGCCGGGAATGGCTACACCTTC. Its translation: CSVVGRGAGNGYTF.

V is TRBV2 and J is TRBJ1-2; 8 bases line up with TRBD1. V lost 2 bases, J lost 10 bases, and 6 bases stayed unmatched. Per the germline V gene, CDR1 is SNHLY and CDR2 is FYNNEI. The CDR3 contains 13 residues. The CDR3 region is CASSEHGQGDYTF. The CDR3 nucleotides are TGTGCCAGCAGTGAACATGGACAGGGTGACTACACCTTC.

As to this clonotype: One junction end disagrees with the germline gene, perhaps due to a read error. J is TRBJ2-1 and V is TRBV7-8; D unclear. CDR1 and CDR2 (germline): SGHVS, FQNEAQ. The CDR3 consists of 13 residues. The CDR3 DNA reads TGTGCCGGCAGCCCACAGAGTTTCGATGAGCAGTTCTTC. This encodes CAGSPQSFDEQFF. The full variable domain, rest sourced from reference TRBV7-8 and TRBJ2-1, is GAGVSQSPRYKVAKRGQDVALRCDPISGHVSLFWYQQALGQGPEFLTYFQNEAQLDKSGLPSDRFFAERPEGSVSTLKIQRTQQEDSAVYLCAGSPQSFDEQFFGPGTRLTVL.

The table lists this clonotype with a few counts. Here the CDR3 reads CASSPGRALSYNEQYF. DNA for the CDR3: TGTGCCAGCAGCCCAGGGAGAGCGCTCTCCTACAATGAGCAGTACTTC. The V gene is TRBV7-2, the J gene TRBJ2-7; the D gene could be TRBD1 or TRBD2 (5 bases each). The CDR3 consists of 16 residues. The germline V gene has CDR1 SGHTA and CDR2 FQGNSA. V lost 5 bases and J 7 bases, leaving 24 bases between the germline ends.